This paragraph covers one T cell receptor beta chain sequence. The target antigen is unknown. This specimen belongs to a study of T cell responses to AZD1222 COVID-19 vaccine. The CDR3 totals 14 residues. V lost 4 bases, J lost 6 bases, and 7 bases stayed unmatched. Germline values: CDR1 SGHRS, CDR2 YFSETQ. Clones were sequenced by immunoSEQ multiplex PCR, and TCRdb holds only the in-frame ones, with some missing. The data hold some 110,000 clones, with approximately 85% observed a single time. Points from the study as a whole: Repertoires were obtained only post-peak T cell response. After two AZD1222 doses, spike-specific TCR breadth and depth rose versus day 0. Among those given AZD1222, only five or six were seropositive at baseline. Possibly, clonal diversity was underestimated; donors were largely white British and included more females.

This clonotype originated in an adult in good health. The sequencing used peripheral blood, collected on day 0 of MenACWY control vaccination. The chain combines TRBV5-1 with TRBJ2-1; 7 nucleotides agree with TRBD1. CDR3 residues: CASSPRTGSNEQFF. Written as DNA, the CDR3 is TGCGCCAGCAGCCCCAGGACAGGAAGCAATGAGCAGTTCTTC. Filled out from reference TRBV5-1 and TRBJ2-1, the complete variable domain reads KAGVTQTPRYLIKTRGQQVTLSCSPISGHRSVSWYQQTPGQGLQFLFEYFSETQRNKGNFPGRFSGRQFSNSRSEMNVSTLELGDSALYLCASSPRTGSNEQFFGPGTRLTVL.